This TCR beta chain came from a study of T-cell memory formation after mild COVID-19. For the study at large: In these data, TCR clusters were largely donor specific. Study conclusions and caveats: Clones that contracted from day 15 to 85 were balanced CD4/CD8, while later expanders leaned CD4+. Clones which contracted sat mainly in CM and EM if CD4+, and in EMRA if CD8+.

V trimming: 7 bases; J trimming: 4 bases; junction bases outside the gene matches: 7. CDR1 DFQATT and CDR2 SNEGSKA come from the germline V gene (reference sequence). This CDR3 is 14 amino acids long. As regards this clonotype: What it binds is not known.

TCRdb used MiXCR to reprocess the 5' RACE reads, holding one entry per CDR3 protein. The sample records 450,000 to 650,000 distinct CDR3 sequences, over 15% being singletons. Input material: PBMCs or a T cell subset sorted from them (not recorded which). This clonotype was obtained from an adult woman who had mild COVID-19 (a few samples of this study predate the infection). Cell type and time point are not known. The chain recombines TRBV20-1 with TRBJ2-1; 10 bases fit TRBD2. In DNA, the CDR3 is TGCAGTGTCAAAAGGACTAGCGGATACAATGAGCAGTTCTTC. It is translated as CSVKRTSGYNEQFF.